Shown below are 10 T cell receptor beta chains from a single sample sequenced in a study of beta chain features in type 1 diabetes. These TCRs' antigens remain unknown. Study-level findings and limits: Significant though moderate, a shortening of TCRB CDR3s appeared in all four CD4+ subsets of Type 1 diabetes patients.

The authors reverse transcribed all of the isolated RNA, so sequencing captured expressed TCRB transcripts. Some clones are missing from TCRdb's copy, which holds only in-frame ones; the method was immunoSEQ multiplex PCR. This table has about 340,000 clones, roughly 12% appearing once. Sequencing was carried out using naive CD4+ T cells from blood. Receptor source: a woman under 30 with type 1 diabetes.

V gene TRBV13 combines with J gene TRBJ1-1; possibly TRBD1 for D (5 bases). This CDR3 spans 14 amino acids. With 5 bases removed from V and 1 base from J, the gap between germline ends came to 11 bases. Germline V gene lookup returns CDR1 PRHDT and CDR2 FYEKMQ (reference sequence). This CDR3 reads CASSRGGANTEAFF. Here the CDR3 DNA reads TGTGCCAGCAGCCGAGGTGGGGCGAACACTGAAGCTTTCTTT.

The chain has TRBV18 and TRBJ2-3, with D possibly being TRBD1 (7 bases). The CDR3 contains 16 residues. Looked up from germline, CDR1 is KGHSH and CDR2 is LQKENI. The germline V and J ends were trimmed by 3 bases and 1 base, with 14 bases remaining between them. The CDR3 loop reads CASSPQGGAGTDTQYF. The CDR3 bases are TGTGCCAGCTCACCTCAGGGGGGAGCTGGCACAGATACGCAGTATTTT. The full variable domain, rest sourced from reference TRBV18 and TRBJ2-3, is NAGVMQNPRHLVRRRGQEARLRCSPMKGHSHVYWYRQLPEEGLKFMVYLQKENIIDESGMPKERFSAEFPKEGPSILRIQQVVRGDSAAYFCASSPQGGAGTDTQYFGPGTRLTVL.

Turning to this clone: The sample carries other DNA sequences with the same CDR3. This chain links TRBV11-2 with TRBJ2-1; a possible D gene is TRBD1 (5 bases). Trimming removed 0 bases from V and 9 bases from J, with 6 bases in between. The germline CDR1 and CDR2 sequences are SGHAT and FQNNGV. The CDR3 consists of 12 residues. CDR3 nucleotide sequence: TGTGCCAGCAGCTTAGATAGGGGTGAGCAGTTCTTC. Protein sequence: CASSLDRGEQFF.

The rearrangement uses TRBV7-3 and TRBJ2-1; D remains unclear. The germline V gene encodes CDR1 SGHTA and CDR2 FQGTGA. This CDR3 contains 13 residues. Trimming removed 2 bases at V and 8 bases at J, with 10 bases between. The CDR3 nucleotides are TGTGCCAGCAGCTTATACAACCGGGATGAGCAGTTCTTC. Encoded protein: CASSLYNRDEQFF.

This clone was counted only a few times. CDR3 nucleotides: TGTGCCAGCAGCCAAGGGTCTCGCGGGGGTACGCAGTATTTT. Translating gives CASSQGSRGGTQYF. The chain is built from TRBV14 and TRBJ2-3; 7 bases line up with TRBD2. Germline CDR1 reads SGHDN; CDR2 reads FVKESK. This CDR3 is 14 amino acids long. Germline trimming cut 1 base from V and 8 bases from J; bases unmatched to any gene: 6.

This clone was observed a handful of times. The chain uses TRBV29-1 and TRBJ1-2, with D maybe TRBD1 (5 bases). Germline CDR1 SQVTM, CDR2 ANQGSEA. The V end was cut by 3 bases, the J end by 4 bases, with 9 bases between. The CDR3 is 12 amino acids. This CDR3 reads CSVDGTGYGYTF. DNA for the CDR3: TGCAGCGTTGACGGTACAGGCTATGGCTACACCTTC.

The rearrangement links TRBV7-2 to TRBJ2-5; 14 bases line up with TRBD2. The junction had 4 bases not matched to a gene; V was cut back by 1 base and J by 6 bases. This CDR3 has 16 amino acids. Germline V CDR1 and CDR2: SGHTA, FQGNSA. Here the CDR3 DNA reads TGTGCCAGCAGCTTAGACGGGACTAGCGGGGGTCAGACCCAGTACTTC. Translating it yields CASSLDGTSGGQTQYF. The full variable domain, completed using reference TRBV7-2 and TRBJ2-5, is GAGVSQSPSNKVTEKGKDVELRCDPISGHTALYWYRQSLGQGLEFLIYFQGNSAPDKSGLPSDRFSAERTGGSVSTLTIQRTQQEDSAVYLCASSLDGTSGGQTQYFGPGTRLLVL.

The chain carries TRBV7-3 and TRBJ2-3, with D perhaps matching TRBD1 (6 bases). CDR3 length equals 12 residues. With 5 bases removed from V and 4 bases from J, the gap between germline ends came to 7 bases. Germline CDR1 reads SGHTA; CDR2 reads FQGTGA. This CDR3 reads CASSTGSDTQYF. CDR3 bases: TGTGCCAGCAGCACAGGGTCAGATACGCAGTATTTT.

This sequence joins TRBV5-4 and TRBJ2-1; the D is unclear. Deletions cut 1 base from V and 7 bases from J, with 6 bases between. Germline lookup yields CDR1 SGHNT and CDR2 YYREEE (reference sequence). The CDR3 sequence is 12 residues long. The DNA for the CDR3 is TGTGCCAGCAGCTTGACACCAAATGAGCAGTTCTTC. Its protein product is CASSLTPNEQFF. Full variable domain (missing parts from reference TRBV5-4 and TRBJ2-1): ETGVTQSPTHLIKTRGQQVTLRCSSQSGHNTVSWYQQALGQGPQFIFQYYREEENGRGNFPPRFSGLQFPNYSSELNVNALELDDSALYLCASSLTPNEQFFGPGTRLTVL.

The gene calls are TRBV29-1 and TRBJ1-2; 11 positions agree with TRBD1. Germline V gene lookup returns CDR1 SQVTM and CDR2 ANQGSEA. J lost 5 bases, V lost 3 bases, and 5 bases had no gene match. The CDR3 is 14 residues long. Here the CDR3 DNA reads TGCAGCGTTGACCGGACAGGGGGCGCATATGGCTACACCTTC. Residues: CSVDRTGGAYGYTF.